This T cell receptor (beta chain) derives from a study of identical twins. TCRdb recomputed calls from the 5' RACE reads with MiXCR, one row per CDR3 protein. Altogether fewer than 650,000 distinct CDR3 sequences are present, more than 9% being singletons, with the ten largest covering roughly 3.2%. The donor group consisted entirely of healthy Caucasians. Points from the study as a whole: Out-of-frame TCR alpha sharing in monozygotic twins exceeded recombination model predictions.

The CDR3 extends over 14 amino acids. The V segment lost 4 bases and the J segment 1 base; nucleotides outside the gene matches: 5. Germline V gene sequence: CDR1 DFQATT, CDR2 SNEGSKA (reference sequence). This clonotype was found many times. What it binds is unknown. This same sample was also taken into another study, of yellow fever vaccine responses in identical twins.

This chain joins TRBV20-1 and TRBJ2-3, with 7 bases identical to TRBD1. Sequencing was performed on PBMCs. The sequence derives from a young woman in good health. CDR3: CSAISGTGTDTQYF. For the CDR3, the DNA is TGCAGTGCTATTTCCGGGACAGGCACAGATACGCAGTATTTT.